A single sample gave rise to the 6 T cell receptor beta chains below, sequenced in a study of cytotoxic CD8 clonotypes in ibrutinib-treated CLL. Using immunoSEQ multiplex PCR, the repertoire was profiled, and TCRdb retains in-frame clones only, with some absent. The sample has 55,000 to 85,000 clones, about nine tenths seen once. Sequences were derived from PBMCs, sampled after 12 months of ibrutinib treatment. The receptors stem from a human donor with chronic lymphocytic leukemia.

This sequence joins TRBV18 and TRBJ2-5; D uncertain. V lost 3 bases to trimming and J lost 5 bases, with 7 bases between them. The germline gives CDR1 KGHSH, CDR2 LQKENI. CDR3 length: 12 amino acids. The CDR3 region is CASSPGRETQYF. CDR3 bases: TGTGCCAGCTCACCTGGCAGGGAGACCCAGTACTTC.

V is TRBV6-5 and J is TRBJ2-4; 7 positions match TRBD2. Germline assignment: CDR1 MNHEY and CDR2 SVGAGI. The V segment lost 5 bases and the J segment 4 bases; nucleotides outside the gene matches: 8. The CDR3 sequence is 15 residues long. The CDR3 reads CASSLSGREKNIQYF. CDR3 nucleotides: TGTGCCAGCAGTCTCTCAGGGCGGGAGAAAAACATTCAGTACTTC.

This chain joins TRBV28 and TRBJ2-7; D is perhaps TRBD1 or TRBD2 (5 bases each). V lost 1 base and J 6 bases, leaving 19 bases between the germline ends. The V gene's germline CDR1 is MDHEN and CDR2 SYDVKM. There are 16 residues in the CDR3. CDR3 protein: CASSLYWGGGGGEQYF. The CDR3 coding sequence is TGTGCCAGCAGTTTATATTGGGGCGGAGGTGGTGGCGAGCAGTACTTC.

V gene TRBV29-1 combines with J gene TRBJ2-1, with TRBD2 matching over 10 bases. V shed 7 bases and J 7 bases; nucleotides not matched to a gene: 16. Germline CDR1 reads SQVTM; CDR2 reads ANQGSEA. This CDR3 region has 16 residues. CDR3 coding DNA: TGCAGCGCCGAAAGGAGACTAGCGGGCATGGGGAATGAGCAGTTCTTC. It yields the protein CSAERRLAGMGNEQFF.

In nucleotides, the CDR3 is TGCGCCAGCAGAGAAACTAGCGCATACACAGATACGCAGTATTTT. As protein: CASRETSAYTDTQYF. This rearrangement joins TRBV5-1 to TRBJ2-3; 7 positions agree with TRBD2. CDR1 SGHRS and CDR2 YFSETQ come from the germline V gene. This CDR3 contains 15 residues. With V trimmed by 5 bases and J by 2 bases, 8 bases remained unmatched. Combining the CDR3 with reference TRBV5-1 and TRBJ2-3 gives the whole variable domain KAGVTQTPRYLIKTRGQQVTLSCSPISGHRSVSWYQQTPGQGLQFLFEYFSETQRNKGNFPGRFSGRQFSNSRSEMNVSTLELGDSALYLCASRETSAYTDTQYFGPGTRLTVL.

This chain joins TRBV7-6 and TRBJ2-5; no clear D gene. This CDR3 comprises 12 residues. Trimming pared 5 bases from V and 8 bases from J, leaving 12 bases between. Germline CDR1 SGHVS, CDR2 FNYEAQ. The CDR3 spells CASSLPVGTQYF. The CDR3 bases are TGTGCCAGCAGCCTGCCGGTTGGCACCCAGTACTTC.